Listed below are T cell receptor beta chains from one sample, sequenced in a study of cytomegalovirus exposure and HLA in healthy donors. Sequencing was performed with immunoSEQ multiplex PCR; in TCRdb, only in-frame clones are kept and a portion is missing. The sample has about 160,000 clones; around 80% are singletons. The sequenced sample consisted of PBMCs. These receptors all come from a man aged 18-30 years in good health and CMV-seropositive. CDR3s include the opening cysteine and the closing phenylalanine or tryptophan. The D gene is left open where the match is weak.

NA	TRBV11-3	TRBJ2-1	CASSLGSSYNEQFF	TGTGCCAGCAGCTTAGGGAGCTCCTACAATGAGCAGTTCTTC
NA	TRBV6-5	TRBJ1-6	CASSYDSGFHNSPLHF	TGTGCCAGCAGTTACGACTCCGGGTTCCATAATTCACCCCTCCACTTT
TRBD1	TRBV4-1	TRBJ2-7	CASSHTVNTGRDRDFPQYF	TGCGCCAGCAGCCACACCGTTAACACGGGCCGGGACAGGGATTTCCCGCAGTACTTC
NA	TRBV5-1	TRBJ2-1	CASSFVYNEQFF	TGCGCCAGCAGCTTTGTATACAATGAGCAGTTCTTC
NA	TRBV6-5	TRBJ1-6	CASSNSASSYNSPLHF	TGTGCCAGCAGTAACTCAGCGAGCTCCTATAATTCACCCCTCCACTTT
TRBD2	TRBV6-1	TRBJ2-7	CASREGLAGSYEQYF	TGTGCCAGCAGGGAGGGACTAGCGGGGTCCTACGAGCAGTACTTC
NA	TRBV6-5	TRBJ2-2	CASSRTNTGELFF	TGTGCCAGCAGCCGTACGAACACCGGGGAGCTGTTTTTT
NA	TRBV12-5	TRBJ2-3	CASGWFSSGSTDTQYF	TGTGCTAGTGGTTGGTTCTCCAGCGGGAGCACAGATACGCAGTATTTT
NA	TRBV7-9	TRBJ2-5	CASSSPASNPYQETQYF	TGTGCCAGCAGCTCCCCCGCGTCGAACCCGTACCAAGAGACCCAGTACTTC
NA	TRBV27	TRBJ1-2	CASSLFLGSNYGYTF	TGTGCCAGCAGTTTATTTTTGGGCAGCAACTATGGCTACACCTTC
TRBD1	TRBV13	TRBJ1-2	CASSPGQGASYGYTF	TGTGCCAGCAGCCCGGGACAGGGGGCCAGCTATGGCTACACCTTC